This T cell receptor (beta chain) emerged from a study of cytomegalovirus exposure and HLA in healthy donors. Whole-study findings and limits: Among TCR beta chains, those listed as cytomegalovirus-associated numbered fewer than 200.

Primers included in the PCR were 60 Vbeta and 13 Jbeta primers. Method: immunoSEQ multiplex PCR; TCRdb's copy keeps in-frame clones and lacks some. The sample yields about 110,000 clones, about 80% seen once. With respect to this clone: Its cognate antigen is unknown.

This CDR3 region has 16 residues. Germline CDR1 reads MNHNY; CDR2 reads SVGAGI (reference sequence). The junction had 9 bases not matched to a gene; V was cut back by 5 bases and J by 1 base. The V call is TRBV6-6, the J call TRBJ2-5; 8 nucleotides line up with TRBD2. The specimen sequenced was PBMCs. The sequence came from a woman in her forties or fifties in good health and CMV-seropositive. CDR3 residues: CASSLHSSGTQETQYF. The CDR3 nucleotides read TGTGCCAGCAGTCTTCATAGTAGCGGGACCCAAGAGACCCAGTACTTC.